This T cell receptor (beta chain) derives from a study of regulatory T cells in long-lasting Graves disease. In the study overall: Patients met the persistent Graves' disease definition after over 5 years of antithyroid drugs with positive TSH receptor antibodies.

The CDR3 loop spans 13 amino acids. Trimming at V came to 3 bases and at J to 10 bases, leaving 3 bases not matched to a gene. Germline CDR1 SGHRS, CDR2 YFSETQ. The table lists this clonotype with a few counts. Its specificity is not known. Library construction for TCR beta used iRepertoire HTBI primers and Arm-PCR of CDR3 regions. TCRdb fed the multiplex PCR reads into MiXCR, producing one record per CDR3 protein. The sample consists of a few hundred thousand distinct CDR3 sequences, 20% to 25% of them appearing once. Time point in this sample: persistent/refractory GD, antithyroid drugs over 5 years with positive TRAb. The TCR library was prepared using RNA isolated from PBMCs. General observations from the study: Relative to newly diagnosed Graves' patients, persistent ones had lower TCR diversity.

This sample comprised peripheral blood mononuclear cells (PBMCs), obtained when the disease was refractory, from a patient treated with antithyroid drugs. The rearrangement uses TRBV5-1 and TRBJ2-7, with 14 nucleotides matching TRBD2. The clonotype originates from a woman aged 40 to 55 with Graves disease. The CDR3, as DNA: TGCGCCAGCAGCTCTGGGACTAGCGGGAGACAGTACTTC. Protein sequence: CASSSGTSGRQYF.